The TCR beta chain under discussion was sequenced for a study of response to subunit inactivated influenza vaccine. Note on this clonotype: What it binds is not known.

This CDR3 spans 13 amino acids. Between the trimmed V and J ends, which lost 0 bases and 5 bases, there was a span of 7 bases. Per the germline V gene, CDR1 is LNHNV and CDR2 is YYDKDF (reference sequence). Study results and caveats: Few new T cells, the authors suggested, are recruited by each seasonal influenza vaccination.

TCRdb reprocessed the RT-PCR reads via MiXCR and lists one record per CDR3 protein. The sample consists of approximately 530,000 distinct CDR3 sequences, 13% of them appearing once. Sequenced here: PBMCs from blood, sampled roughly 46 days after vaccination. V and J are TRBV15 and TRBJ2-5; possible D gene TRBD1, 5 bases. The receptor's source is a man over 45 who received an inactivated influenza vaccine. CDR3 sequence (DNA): TGTGCCACCAGCAGAGATCAGGGTGAGACCCAGTACTTC. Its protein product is CATSRDQGETQYF.